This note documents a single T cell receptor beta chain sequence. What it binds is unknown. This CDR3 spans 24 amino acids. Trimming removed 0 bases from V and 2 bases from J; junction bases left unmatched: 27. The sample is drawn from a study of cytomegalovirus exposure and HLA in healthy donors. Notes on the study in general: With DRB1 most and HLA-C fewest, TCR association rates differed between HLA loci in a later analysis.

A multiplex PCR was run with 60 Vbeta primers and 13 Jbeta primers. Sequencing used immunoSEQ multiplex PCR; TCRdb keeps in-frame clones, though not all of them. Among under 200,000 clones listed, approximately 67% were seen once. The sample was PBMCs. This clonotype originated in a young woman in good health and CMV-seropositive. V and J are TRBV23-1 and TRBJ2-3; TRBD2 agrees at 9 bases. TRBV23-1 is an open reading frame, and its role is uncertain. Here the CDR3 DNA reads TGCGCCAGCAGTCAATCTCGAAAGCCCTCAGGTAGCGGGAGAGATCGGGGAAACACAGATACGCAGTATTTT. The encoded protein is CASSQSRKPSGSGRDRGNTDTQYF.